Below, one T cell receptor (beta chain) is given with its context. Its antigen is unknown. This CDR3 comprises 14 residues. The germline V gene encodes CDR1 SNHLY and CDR2 FYNNEI. J was trimmed by 2 bases and V by 7 bases; bases with no gene match: 5. These data originate in a study of shared clonotypes between healthy human individuals. The wider study: Per donor, three plates held CD4 naive cells, three held CD4 memory, two held CD8 naive and one held CD8 memory.

Study-wide points: Clonotype sharing among donors likely depends on sequencing depth. Only blood underwent sampling, and tissue repertoires likely differ.

Genomic DNA of each subset was evenly split across several immunoSEQ plates. Clones were read by immunoSEQ multiplex PCR, and TCRdb kept only the in-frame ones, dropping some. The sample has about 1.1 million clones, roughly 80% seen once. J is TRBJ2-1 and V is TRBV2; 7 bases agree with TRBD2. This receptor was obtained from a man younger than 35 in good health. Some clones in this sample may be carry-over from other donors' samples. Sequenced: memory CD4+ T cells from PBMCs. Subset described: CD45RA-negative fraction. The DNA of the CDR3 is TGTGCCAGCACTCTAGCGGACACCTACAATGAGCAGTTCTTC. Encoded protein: CASTLADTYNEQFF.